This entry lists 27 T cell receptor beta chains sequenced from one sample in a study of human T cells and chemical hapten exposure. As to time point: patch test 2, 6 weeks after DPC sensitization. Regarding treatment: therapeutic diphenylcyclopropenone sensitization with weekly scalp DPC. MiXCR was run by TCRdb on the RACE reads, yielding one entry per CDR3 protein. Here the sample spans more than 75,000 distinct CDR3 sequences, about a tenth being singletons. The material sequenced was whole blood, taken in connection with sensitization to the hapten diphenylcyclopropenone (DPC). The receptors derive from a middle-aged woman with alopecia areata. Some clones in this sample may be carry-over from other donors' samples.

This clonotype was detected only a few times. For the CDR3, the DNA is TGTGCCAGCAGCGTGACCGGGACACCCGGGGAGCTGTTTTTT. Translation gives CASSVTGTPGELFF. The chain combines TRBV9 with TRBJ2-2; TRBD1 is a possible D gene (6 bases). Per the germline V gene, CDR1 is SGDLS and CDR2 is YYNGEE. This CDR3 comprises 14 residues. V was clipped by 2 bases and J by 6 bases, with 11 bases between them.

The sample holds many counts of this clonotype. The chain carries TRBV12-3 or TRBV12-4 and TRBJ2-7; 11 bases map to TRBD1. The CDR3 covers 14 residues. V lost 3 bases to trimming and J lost 7 bases; unmatched junction nucleotides: 5. The CDR3 DNA is TGTGCCAGCAGTTTTGGGACAGGGGGGCAAGAGCAGTACTTC. This codes for CASSFGTGGQEQYF.

This chain connects TRBV5-1 to TRBJ2-5; a possible D gene is TRBD2 (6 bases). The CDR3 runs 14 residues. In germline, CDR1 is SGHRS, CDR2 YFSETQ. Trimming removed 4 bases at V and 5 bases at J, with 15 bases between. This CDR3 reads CASSAGPSGETQYF. Written as DNA, the CDR3 is TGCGCCAGCAGCGCGGGACCCTCGGGGGAGACCCAGTACTTC.

This clonotype showed up just a few times. The chain carries TRBV28 and TRBJ2-7; D assignment may be TRBD1 or TRBD2 (5 bases each). Germline CDR1 is MDHEN and CDR2 is SYDVKM. Trimming left V 7 bases short and J 6 bases short, with 22 bases between. This CDR3 is built from 15 residues. Here the CDR3 reads CASNTGGQGSSEQYF. The CDR3 nucleotides read TGTGCCAGCAATACCGGCGGGCAGGGTTCGTCCGAGCAGTACTTC. The full variable domain, rest sourced from reference TRBV28 and TRBJ2-7, is DVKVTQSSRYLVKRTGEKVFLECVQDMDHENMFWYRQDPGLGLRLIYFSYDVKMKEKGDIPEGYSVSREKKERFSLILESASTNQTSMYLCASNTGGQGSSEQYFGPGTRLTVT.

This clonotype was seen repeatedly, ten times or more. V is TRBV6-2 or TRBV6-3 and J is TRBJ2-3; tentative D call: TRBD2 (6 bases). CDR3 length: 13 amino acids. Deletions cut 0 bases from V and 8 bases from J, with 9 bases between. Germline CDR1 MNHEY, CDR2 SVGEGT. The CDR3 bases are TGTGCCAGCAGTTACTCGACTAGTCCTACGCAGTATTTT. This sequence encodes CASSYSTSPTQYF.

In its sample, this clonotype was seen a few times. The chain couples TRBV6-2 or TRBV6-3 to TRBJ2-5; 11 bases agree with TRBD1. The V segment lost 6 bases and the J segment 7 bases; nucleotides outside the gene matches: 7. CDR3 length: 14 amino acids. CDR1 is MNHEY, CDR2 SVGEGT, per germline. CDR3 amino acids: CASSGQGAGGTQYF. Here the CDR3 DNA reads TGTGCCAGCAGCGGACAGGGGGCAGGTGGGACCCAGTACTTC.

This clonotype came up once. The chain has TRBV3-1 and TRBJ2-7; no clear D. CDR3 length: 12 amino acids. The germline V and J ends were trimmed by 3 bases and 6 bases, with 9 bases remaining between them. CDR1 and CDR2 from the germline V gene are LGHDT and YNNKEL (reference sequence). The CDR3 DNA reads TGTGCCAGCAGCCAGGTCGAGGCCGAGCAGTACTTC. This codes for CASSQVEAEQYF.

The sample holds a few counts of this clonotype. V usage is TRBV20-1 and J usage is TRBJ2-2; D possibly corresponds to TRBD1 (5 bases). V lost 5 bases to trimming and J lost 0 bases, with 19 bases between them. CDR3 length: 17 residues. Germline CDR1 DFQATT, CDR2 SNEGSKA (reference sequence). The CDR3 nucleotides read TGCAGTGCTTATCATCCGACCGACAGATCGAACACCGGGGAGCTGTTTTTT. Protein product: CSAYHPTDRSNTGELFF.

This chain uses TRBV7-2 with TRBJ2-1; 8 nucleotides line up with TRBD2. The germline CDR1 and CDR2 sequences are SGHTA and FQGNSA. The V and J ends lost 0 bases and 10 bases, in that order; junction bases with no gene match: 11. This CDR3 region has 16 residues. CDR3 nucleotides: TGTGCCAGCAGCTTAGCTCAGCGGGAGACCCCAGGGGAGCAGTTCTTC. Protein: CASSLAQRETPGEQFF.

Ten or more counts support this clonotype. This chain uses TRBV12-3 or TRBV12-4 with TRBJ1-2; D ambiguous. The V end lost 1 base, the J end lost 3 bases, and 6 bases lay between the germline ends. The CDR3 contains 13 residues. The CDR3 DNA sequence: TGTGCCAGCAGTTTAGGACATGACTATGGCTACACCTTC. The encoded protein is CASSLGHDYGYTF.

The chain is built from TRBV2 and TRBJ2-1; D perhaps matches TRBD2 (6 bases). Looked up from germline, CDR1 is SNHLY and CDR2 is FYNNEI. The CDR3 is made up of 11 amino acids. V lost 6 bases and J 8 bases, leaving 8 bases between the germline ends. This CDR3 reads CASSRRDEQFF. The CDR3 DNA reads as TGTGCCAGCAGCCGGAGGGATGAGCAGTTCTTC.

This clonotype was picked up a small number of times. The rearrangement links TRBV20-1 to TRBJ1-1; 8 nucleotides agree with TRBD1. The CDR3 has 12 amino acids. In germline, CDR1 is DFQATT, CDR2 SNEGSKA (reference sequence). CDR3 sequence: CRAGGWGTEAFF. The CDR3 DNA reads as TGCAGAGCAGGGGGCTGGGGCACTGAAGCTTTCTTT.

V gene TRBV6-1 combines with J gene TRBJ1-6, with D possibly being TRBD1 (5 bases). The length of the CDR3 is 14 residues. The ends were cut back, 5 bases at V and 7 bases at J, with 12 bases in the middle. Germline CDR1 and CDR2: MNHNS and SASEGT. The CDR3 reads CASSQGVLNSPLHF. CDR3 in DNA: TGTGCCAGCAGTCAAGGGGTTCTAAATTCACCCCTCCACTTT.

This rearrangement joins TRBV12-3 or TRBV12-4 to TRBJ1-5, with a weak D call TRBD1 (6 bases). This CDR3 is built from 14 residues. Between the trimmed V and J ends, which lost 5 bases and 6 bases, there was a span of 14 bases. CDR3 sequence reads: CASSQTGQGQPQHF. As DNA, the CDR3 is TGTGCCAGCAGTCAAACAGGGCAAGGTCAGCCCCAGCATTTT.

A single count supports this clonotype. A much larger clonotype is one base distant, so this may be a read error. The V call is TRBV4-2, the J call TRBJ2-7; D is unclear. CDR1 is LGHNA and CDR2 is YNFKEQ in the germline V gene. This CDR3 region has 14 residues. The V end was cut by 1 base, the J end by 3 bases, with 10 bases between. CDR3 region: CASSQGENNYEQYF. The CDR3 DNA reads as TGTGCCAGCAGCCAAGGCGAGAATAACTACGAGCAGTACTTC.

The rearrangement uses TRBV20-1 and TRBJ2-2; D gene ambiguous. Germline-derived CDR1 and CDR2 are DFQATT and SNEGSKA (reference sequence). Between the trimmed V and J ends, which lost 0 bases and 4 bases, there was a span of 18 bases. The CDR3 extends over 17 amino acids. CDR3 bases: TGCAGTGCTAGAGAGCGTAGGCTGACCCGCGGCACCGGGGAGCTGTTTTTT. Its translation: CSARERRLTRGTGELFF.

This sequence joins TRBV7-3 and TRBJ2-3, with 10 bases fitting TRBD1. The ends lost 1 base at V and 6 bases at J; junction bases unmatched: 7. The germline V gene encodes CDR1 SGHTA and CDR2 FQGTGA. CDR3 length: 16 residues. The CDR3 loop reads CASSLNPGTGADTQYF. CDR3 DNA sequence: TGTGCCAGCAGCTTAAACCCCGGGACAGGGGCGGATACGCAGTATTTT.

This clonotype was seen only a few times. This chain connects TRBV3-1 to TRBJ1-5; 7 bases agree with TRBD1. CDR1 is LGHDT and CDR2 is YNNKEL in the germline V gene (reference sequence). The CDR3 loop spans 16 amino acids. V dropped 4 bases and J dropped 2; count of bases not matched to a gene: 8. The CDR3 DNA is TGTGCCAGCAGCCCGAGGGGGCCTGGGGGCAATCAGCCCCAGCATTTT. Translated: CASSPRGPGGNQPQHF. Looking up the rest from reference TRBV3-1 and TRBJ1-5 gives the full variable domain: DTAVSQTPKYLVTQMGNDKSIKCEQNLGHDTMYWYKQDSKKFLKIMFSYNNKELIINETVPNRFSPKSPDKAHLNLHINSLELGDSAVYFCASSPRGPGGNQPQHFGDGTRLSIL.

The V and J genes are TRBV7-8 and TRBJ2-7; D could derive from TRBD1 or TRBD2 (5 bases each). Germline CDR1 and CDR2: SGHVS and FQNEAQ. This CDR3 is 15 amino acids long. Trimming cost V 4 bases and J 1 base, with 14 bases left between them. The CDR3 region is CASSSLRGRSYEQYF. The DNA of the CDR3 is TGTGCCAGCAGCTCCCTTCGGGGCAGATCCTACGAGCAGTACTTC.

This clonotype was detected many times. The chain links TRBV28 to TRBJ2-5; 16 bases match TRBD2. V lost 5 bases, J lost 1 base, and 13 bases stayed unmatched. The CDR3 loop spans 20 amino acids. The V gene's germline CDR1 is MDHEN and CDR2 SYDVKM. CDR3 sequence: CASSPERSGLAGGGQETQYF. As DNA, the CDR3 is TGTGCCAGCAGTCCAGAAAGATCGGGACTAGCGGGAGGGGGCCAAGAGACCCAGTACTTC.

This clonotype was seen a single time. V gene TRBV6-2 or TRBV6-3 combines with J gene TRBJ1-3; D remains ambiguous. The CDR3 totals 12 residues. Between the trimmed V and J ends, which lost 0 bases and 6 bases, there was a span of 3 bases. Germline V gives CDR1 MNHEY, CDR2 SVGEGT. The CDR3 bases are TGTGCCAGCAGTTACTCCGCAAACACCATATATTTT. Amino acids: CASSYSANTIYF.

This clonotype was recorded a few times. V gene TRBV20-1 combines with J gene TRBJ1-3; D is possibly TRBD1 (6 bases). V gave up 3 bases and J gave up 4 bases, with 10 bases separating them. CDR1 is DFQATT and CDR2 is SNEGSKA in the germline V gene (reference sequence). This CDR3 comprises 13 residues. As DNA, the CDR3 is TGCAGTGCTAGTCAGGGGATAGGAAACACCATATATTTT. Amino acids: CSASQGIGNTIYF.

With regard to this clonotype: A read error may be the cause here, since a much bigger clone is one base away. The J gene is TRBJ1-5, the V gene TRBV3-1; no firm D call. V was shortened by 1 base and J by 2 bases, with 9 bases between the two germline ends. The CDR3 length is 15 residues. The germline gives CDR1 LGHDT, CDR2 YNNKEL (reference sequence). The CDR3 sequence: CASSQVTVGNQPQHF. The DNA of the CDR3 is TGTGCCAGCAGCCAAGTTACAGTGGGCAATCAGCCCCAGCATTTT.

This rearrangement joins TRBV4-2 to TRBJ1-2, with TRBD1 as a possible D gene (5 bases). The CDR3 spans 15 residues. The germline V gene encodes CDR1 LGHNA and CDR2 YNFKEQ. V lost 1 base, J lost 3 bases, and 12 bases lay in between. The CDR3 DNA is TGTGCCAGCAGCCAAGTTTCAGGGCTCGACTATGGCTACACCTTC. This gives the protein CASSQVSGLDYGYTF.

J is TRBJ2-5 and V is TRBV20-1; 10 nucleotides align to TRBD2. Unmatched junction bases numbered 8, after V lost 5 bases and J lost 5 bases. This CDR3 is 14 amino acids long. CDR1 is DFQATT, CDR2 SNEGSKA, per germline (reference sequence). The CDR3 sequence is CSALAGEGWETQYF. DNA for the CDR3: TGCAGTGCTCTAGCGGGAGAAGGGTGGGAGACCCAGTACTTC.

This clonotype has at least ten counts. CDR3 sequence (DNA): TGTGCCAGTAGTATAGCCCGCCCCTCGGATGGCTACACCTTC. As protein: CASSIARPSDGYTF. The chain has TRBV19 and TRBJ1-2; D is unclear. In germline, CDR1 is LNHDA, CDR2 SQIVND (reference sequence). The CDR3 has 14 residues. Trimming took 1 base from V and 6 from J, leaving 12 bases between them.

This clonotype has at least ten counts. The rearrangement uses TRBV20-1 and TRBJ2-3, with 14 bases that match TRBD2. With 6 bases clipped from V and 2 bases from J, the junction kept 10 bases outside the gene matches. CDR3 size: 17 residues. Per germline, CDR1 DFQATT and CDR2 SNEGSKA (reference sequence). The CDR3 loop reads CSAPSSGLAGDTDTQYF. CDR3 coding DNA: TGCAGTGCCCCCTCTTCGGGACTAGCGGGGGACACAGATACGCAGTATTTT.